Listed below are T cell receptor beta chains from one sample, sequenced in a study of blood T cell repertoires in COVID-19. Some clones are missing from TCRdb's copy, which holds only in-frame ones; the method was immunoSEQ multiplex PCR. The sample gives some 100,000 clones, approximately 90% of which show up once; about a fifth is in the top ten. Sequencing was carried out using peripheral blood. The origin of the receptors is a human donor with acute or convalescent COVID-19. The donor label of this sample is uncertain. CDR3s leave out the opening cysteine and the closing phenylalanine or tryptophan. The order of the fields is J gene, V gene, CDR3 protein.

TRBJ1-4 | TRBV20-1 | SASSASNEKLF
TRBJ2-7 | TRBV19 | ASNHLGTGSSYEQY
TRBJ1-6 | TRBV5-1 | ASSPHTYNSPLH
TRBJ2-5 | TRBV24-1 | ATSLPGMY
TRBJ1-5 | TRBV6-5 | ASRLTGVQH
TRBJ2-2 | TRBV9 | ASTSGTGGPNTGELF
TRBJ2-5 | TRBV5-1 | ASSLGSSQETQY
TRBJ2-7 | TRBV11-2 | ASSLGPGASEQY
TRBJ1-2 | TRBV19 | ASSNRDRYYT
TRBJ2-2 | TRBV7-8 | ASSLYPSVGELF
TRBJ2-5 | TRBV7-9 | ASSYSARVETQY
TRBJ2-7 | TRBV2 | ASSPGQAAVQY
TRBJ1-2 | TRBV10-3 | AISGTDTYT
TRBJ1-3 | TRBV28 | ASSLGQGFSGNTIY
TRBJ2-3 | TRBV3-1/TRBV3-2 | ASSRGSGTFTDTQY
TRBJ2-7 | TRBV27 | ASSLSASGRDEQY
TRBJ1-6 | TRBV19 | ASSTPGRRYSPLH
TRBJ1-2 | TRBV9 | ASSVGVVPIDYGYT
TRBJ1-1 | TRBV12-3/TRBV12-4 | ASSQQVNTEAF
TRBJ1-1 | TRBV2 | ASITDRVNTEAF
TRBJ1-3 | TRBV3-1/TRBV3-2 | ASSQVWGSRFGNTIY
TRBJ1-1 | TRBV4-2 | ASSQAGAYEAF
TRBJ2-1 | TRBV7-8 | ASSLTIIFRESYNEQF
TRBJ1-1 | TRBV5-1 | ASSLQGTNTEAF
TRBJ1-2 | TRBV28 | ESRTTDQTDYGYT
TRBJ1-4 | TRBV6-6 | ASSYPTGTGVEKLF
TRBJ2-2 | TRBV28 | ASSPEQINTGELF
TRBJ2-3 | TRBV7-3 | ASSLGLSGGADTQY
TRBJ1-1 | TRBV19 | ASSIGGVNTEAF
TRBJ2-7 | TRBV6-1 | ASSESVWRGEY
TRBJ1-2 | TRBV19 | ASSGTGRSYGYT
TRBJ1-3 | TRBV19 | ASSTAAAGNTIY
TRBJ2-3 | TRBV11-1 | ASSSGTSTDTQY
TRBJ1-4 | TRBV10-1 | ASSGLQAYNEKLF
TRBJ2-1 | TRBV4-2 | ASSQRTSGGAREQF
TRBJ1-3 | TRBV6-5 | ASESSGNTIY
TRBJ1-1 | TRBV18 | ASSPNGQVGTEAF
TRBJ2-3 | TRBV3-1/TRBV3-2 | ASSSGDSTDTQY
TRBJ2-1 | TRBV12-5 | ASGLVTSGGGNEQF
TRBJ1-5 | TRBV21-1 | ASSNSGSHQPQH
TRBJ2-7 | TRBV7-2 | ASSWASGYEQY
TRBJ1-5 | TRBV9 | ASSESGVGNQPQH
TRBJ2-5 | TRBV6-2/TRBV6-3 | ASSYPSHARPNQETQY